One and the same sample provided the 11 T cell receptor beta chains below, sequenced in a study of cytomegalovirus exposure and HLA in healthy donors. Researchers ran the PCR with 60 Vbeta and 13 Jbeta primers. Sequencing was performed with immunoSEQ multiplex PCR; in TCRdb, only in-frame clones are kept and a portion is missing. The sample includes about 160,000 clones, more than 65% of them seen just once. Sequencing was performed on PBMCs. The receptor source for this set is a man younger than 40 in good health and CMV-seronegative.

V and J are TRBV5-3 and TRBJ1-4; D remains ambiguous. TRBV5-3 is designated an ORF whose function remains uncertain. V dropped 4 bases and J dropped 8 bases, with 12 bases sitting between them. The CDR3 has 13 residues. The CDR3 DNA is TGTGCCAGAAGCCGGGCCGGCGGGGAAAAACTGTTTTTT. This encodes CARSRAGGEKLFF.

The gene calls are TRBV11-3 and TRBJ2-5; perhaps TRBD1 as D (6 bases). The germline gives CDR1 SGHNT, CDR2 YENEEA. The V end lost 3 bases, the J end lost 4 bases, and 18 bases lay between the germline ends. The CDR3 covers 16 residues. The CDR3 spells CASSFGGATGLETQYF. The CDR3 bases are TGTGCCAGCAGCTTTGGTGGGGCAACAGGGTTAGAGACCCAGTACTTC.

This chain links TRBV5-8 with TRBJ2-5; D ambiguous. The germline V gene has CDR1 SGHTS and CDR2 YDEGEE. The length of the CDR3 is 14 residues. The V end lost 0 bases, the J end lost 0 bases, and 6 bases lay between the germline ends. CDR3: CASSLGHYQETQYF. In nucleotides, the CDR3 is TGTGCCAGCAGCTTGGGACATTACCAAGAGACCCAGTACTTC.

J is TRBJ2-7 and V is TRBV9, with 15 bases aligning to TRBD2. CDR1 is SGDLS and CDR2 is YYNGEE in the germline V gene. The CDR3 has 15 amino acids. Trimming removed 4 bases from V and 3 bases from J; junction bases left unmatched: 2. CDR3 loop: CASSPGLAGGYEQYF. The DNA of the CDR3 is TGTGCCAGCAGCCCGGGACTAGCGGGGGGCTACGAGCAGTACTTC.

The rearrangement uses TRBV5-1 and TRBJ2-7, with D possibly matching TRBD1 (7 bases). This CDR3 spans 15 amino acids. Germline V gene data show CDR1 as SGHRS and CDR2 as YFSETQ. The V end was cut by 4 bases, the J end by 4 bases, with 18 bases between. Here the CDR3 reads CASSVVSGGSYEQYF. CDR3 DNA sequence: TGCGCCAGCAGCGTTGTGTCAGGGGGGAGTTACGAGCAGTACTTC.

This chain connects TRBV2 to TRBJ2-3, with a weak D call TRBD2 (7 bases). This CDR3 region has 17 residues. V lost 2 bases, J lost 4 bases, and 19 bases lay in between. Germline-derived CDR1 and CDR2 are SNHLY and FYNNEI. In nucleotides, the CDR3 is TGTGCCAGCAGTGAAACATTTTGGGGGGGGCAATCAGATACGCAGTATTTT. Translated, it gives CASSETFWGGQSDTQYF.

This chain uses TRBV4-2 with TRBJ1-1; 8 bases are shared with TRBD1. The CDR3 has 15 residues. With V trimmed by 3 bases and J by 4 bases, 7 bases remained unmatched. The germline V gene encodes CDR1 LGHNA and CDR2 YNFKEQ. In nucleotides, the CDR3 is TGTGCCAGCAGCCACTCAGGGGGCGCAGGCACTGAAGCTTTCTTT. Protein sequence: CASSHSGGAGTEAFF.

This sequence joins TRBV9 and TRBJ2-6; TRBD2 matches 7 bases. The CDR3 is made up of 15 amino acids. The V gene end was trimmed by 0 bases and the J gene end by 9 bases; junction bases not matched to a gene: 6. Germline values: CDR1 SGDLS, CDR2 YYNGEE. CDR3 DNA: TGTGCCAGCAGCGTAGGTTTAGGGAGGGACAACGTCCTGACTTTC. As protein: CASSVGLGRDNVLTF.

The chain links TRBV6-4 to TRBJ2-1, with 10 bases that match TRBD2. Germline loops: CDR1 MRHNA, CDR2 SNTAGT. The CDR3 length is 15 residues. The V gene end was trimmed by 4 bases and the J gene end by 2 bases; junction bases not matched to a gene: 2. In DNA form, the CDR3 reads TGTGCCAGCAGTGCACTAGCGGGAACCTACAATGAGCAGTTCTTC. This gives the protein CASSALAGTYNEQFF.

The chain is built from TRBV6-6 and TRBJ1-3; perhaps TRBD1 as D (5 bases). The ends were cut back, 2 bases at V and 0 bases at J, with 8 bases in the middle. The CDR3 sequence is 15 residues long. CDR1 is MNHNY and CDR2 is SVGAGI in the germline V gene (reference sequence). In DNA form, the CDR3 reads TGTGCCAGCAGTTACGACAGCAACTCTGGAAACACCATATATTTT. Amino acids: CASSYDSNSGNTIYF.

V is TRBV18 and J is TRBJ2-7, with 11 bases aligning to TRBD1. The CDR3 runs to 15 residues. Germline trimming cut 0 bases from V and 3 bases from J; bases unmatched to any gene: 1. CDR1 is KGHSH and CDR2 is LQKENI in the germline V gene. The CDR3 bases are TGTGCCAGCTCACCACCGGGACAGGGGGTCTACGAGCAGTACTTC. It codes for CASSPPGQGVYEQYF.